The 18 T cell receptor beta chains given below trace back to one sample, sequenced in a study of CD8 T cells in ankylosing spondylitis. TCRdb re-derived calls from the 5' RACE reads in MiXCR, one entry per CDR3 protein. The sample has a few hundred thousand distinct CDR3 sequences; about a fifth are singletons. What was sequenced was blood, either unsorted or a sorted T cell fraction (not recorded which). The source is a female donor with ankylosing spondylitis or in good health (not recorded which).

This clonotype was seen at least ten times. The rearrangement links TRBV12-3 or TRBV12-4 to TRBJ2-3, with TRBD2 matching 8 bases. The CDR3 has 16 residues. After removal of 1 base from V and 0 bases from J, the junction contained 3 bases not matched to a gene. CDR3 loop: CASSLGSGISTDTQYF. The CDR3 DNA is TGTGCCAGCAGTTTAGGTAGCGGGATTAGCACAGATACGCAGTATTTT.

This chain joins TRBV6-5 and TRBJ2-3; TRBD2 matches at 7 bases. The CDR3 has 17 amino acids. Per the germline V gene, CDR1 is MNHEY and CDR2 is SVGAGI. Trimming at V came to 6 bases and at J to 3 bases, leaving 15 bases not matched to a gene. CDR3 loop: CASSSSPLAGETDTQYF. The CDR3, as DNA: TGTGCCAGCAGCTCCTCGCCATTAGCGGGTGAGACAGATACGCAGTATTTT.

This clonotype was counted only a few times. This chain joins TRBV2 and TRBJ2-2, with D possibly matching TRBD2 (6 bases). Germline V gene lookup returns CDR1 SNHLY and CDR2 FYNNEI. CDR3 length equals 14 residues. Trimming left V 7 bases short and J 2 bases short, with 11 bases between. CDR3 sequence: CASKVAANTGELFF. DNA of the CDR3: TGTGCCAGCAAGGTAGCGGCCAACACCGGGGAGCTGTTTTTT.

This clonotype was recorded a few times. The chain employs TRBV18 and TRBJ2-7; 9 bases agree with TRBD1. The V segment lost 3 bases and the J segment 1 base; nucleotides outside the gene matches: 7. Germline V gene data show CDR1 as KGHSH and CDR2 as LQKENI. The CDR3 sequence is 16 residues long. The DNA of the CDR3 is TGTGCCAGCTCACCCAACTTACAGGGGGCTTCCTACGAGCAGTACTTC. Protein: CASSPNLQGASYEQYF. Complete variable domain (other parts from reference TRBV18 and TRBJ2-7): NAGVMQNPRHLVRRRGQEARLRCSPMKGHSHVYWYRQLPEEGLKFMVYLQKENIIDESGMPKERFSAEFPKEGPSILRIQQVVRGDSAAYFCASSPNLQGASYEQYFGPGTRLTVT.

This chain connects TRBV5-6 to TRBJ2-5; unclear D gene. This CDR3 region has 15 residues. Germline V gene sequence: CDR1 SGHDT, CDR2 YYEEEE. With 0 bases removed from V and 1 base from J, the gap between germline ends came to 10 bases. The DNA of the CDR3 is TGTGCCAGCAGCTTGGATCGCGGAATCCAAGAGACCCAGTACTTC. Its protein is CASSLDRGIQETQYF.

This chain connects TRBV20-1 to TRBJ2-1, with unresolved D. V was clipped by 3 bases and J by 11 bases, with 5 bases between them. Germline values: CDR1 DFQATT, CDR2 SNEGSKA (reference sequence). The CDR3 covers 9 residues. In DNA, the CDR3 is TGCAGTGCTAGGAACAAGCAGTTCTTC. This codes for CSARNKQFF.

The J gene is TRBJ1-5, the V gene TRBV18; D is possibly TRBD1 (6 bases). Germline CDR1 reads KGHSH; CDR2 reads LQKENI. The CDR3 is made up of 14 amino acids. V lost 3 bases, J lost 9 bases, and 15 bases lay in between. CDR3 amino acids: CASSPDSALWPQHF. The CDR3 nucleotides are TGTGCCAGCTCACCGGACAGTGCCCTCTGGCCCCAGCATTTT.

This clonotype appeared a few times. The chain joins TRBV20-1 to TRBJ2-7; D not resolved. The CDR3 totals 13 residues. Germline values: CDR1 DFQATT, CDR2 SNEGSKA (reference sequence). V lost 3 bases and J lost 4, with 13 bases in between. CDR3 nucleotides: TGCAGTGCTAGGGGCCAGACGGGTTACGAGCAGTACTTC. It is translated as CSARGQTGYEQYF.

This clonotype occurred a few times. This chain connects TRBV12-3 or TRBV12-4 to TRBJ2-5, with 10 nucleotides matching TRBD2. The CDR3 totals 15 residues. Trimming at V came to 7 bases and at J to 2 bases, leaving 7 bases not matched to a gene. CDR3: CASTLAGGPQETQYF. CDR3 bases: TGTGCCAGCACCTTAGCGGGGGGACCTCAAGAGACCCAGTACTTC.

There are many counts of this clonotype. The chain is built from TRBV20-1 and TRBJ1-6; D is unresolved. Per the germline V gene, CDR1 is DFQATT and CDR2 is SNEGSKA (reference sequence). Trimming removed 3 bases from V and 0 bases from J, with 9 bases in between. CDR3 length: 15 residues. CDR3 sequence (DNA): TGCAGTGCTAGTGTTGGGGACTCCTATAATTCACCCCTCCACTTT. Encoded protein: CSASVGDSYNSPLHF.

This clonotype has more than one count but fewer than ten. The chain employs TRBV19 and TRBJ2-1; the D call may be TRBD1 or TRBD2 (6 bases each). Trimming left V 1 base short and J 2 bases short, with 9 bases between. Germline V gene lookup returns CDR1 LNHDA and CDR2 SQIVND (reference sequence). The CDR3 consists of 15 residues. Here the CDR3 DNA reads TGTGCCAGTAGTATAGCGGGGGCCACCTACAATGAGCAGTTCTTC. Its protein is CASSIAGATYNEQFF.

This clonotype was counted only a few times. The genes are TRBV12-3 or TRBV12-4 and TRBJ2-3; D may be TRBD2 (5 bases). The CDR3 is made up of 14 amino acids. Trimming took 7 bases from V and 1 from J, leaving 12 bases between them. The CDR3 here is CASNPGKGTDTQYF. DNA for the CDR3: TGTGCCAGCAACCCCGGGAAGGGCACAGATACGCAGTATTTT.

There are many counts of this clonotype. The chain uses TRBV10-3 and TRBJ2-3; no reliable D call. Germline assignment: CDR1 ENHRY and CDR2 SYGVKD. The V end was cut by 6 bases, the J end by 2 bases, with 12 bases between. The CDR3 contains 14 residues. CDR3 protein: CAISDPFNTDTQYF. As DNA, the CDR3 is TGTGCCATCAGCGATCCCTTTAACACAGATACGCAGTATTTT.

This clonotype has more than one count but fewer than ten. V is TRBV4-3 and J is TRBJ2-7; a possible D gene is TRBD2 (5 bases). With 1 base removed from V and 0 bases from J, the gap between germline ends came to 19 bases. CDR3 length: 18 amino acids. The germline V gene encodes CDR1 LGHNA and CDR2 YSLEER. The CDR3 region is CASSQGAGRSGSSYEQYF. DNA of the CDR3: TGCGCCAGCAGCCAAGGGGCCGGTAGAAGCGGAAGCTCCTACGAGCAGTACTTC.

V usage is TRBV12-5 and J usage is TRBJ2-7; D not certain. Trimming cost V 4 bases and J 6 bases, with 16 bases left between them. Per the germline V gene, CDR1 is LGHNT and CDR2 is FRNRAP. CDR3 size: 14 residues. The CDR3, as DNA: TGTGCTAGTGGTTCGGCGGCGTCCTTTGTCGAGCAGTACTTC. This translates into CASGSAASFVEQYF. Based on the CDR3 plus reference TRBV12-5 and TRBJ2-7, the full variable domain is DARVTQTPRHKVTEMGQEVTMRCQPILGHNTVFWYRQTMMQGLELLAYFRNRAPLDDSGMPKDRFSAEMPDATLATLKIQPSEPRDSAVYFCASGSAASFVEQYFGPGTRLTVT.

In this sample, this clonotype turned up once. The chain combines TRBV3-1 with TRBJ2-7; D remains unclear. Trimming pared 0 bases from V and 1 base from J, leaving 7 bases between. The germline CDR1 and CDR2 sequences are LGHDT and YNNKEL (reference sequence). The CDR3 totals 14 residues. The CDR3 DNA reads TGTGCCAGCAGCCAAGAAGGCGGTTCCTACGAGCAGTACTTC. Protein: CASSQEGGSYEQYF.

This sequence joins TRBV28 and TRBJ2-7, with a weak D call TRBD1 (5 bases). Germline-derived CDR1 and CDR2 are MDHEN and SYDVKM. V lost 6 bases, J lost 3 bases, and 9 bases lay in between. The CDR3 spans 12 residues. The CDR3 loop is CASRQGVYEQYF. The DNA for the CDR3 is TGTGCCAGCAGGCAGGGTGTCTACGAGCAGTACTTC. The full variable domain, with the rest looked up from reference TRBV28 and TRBJ2-7, is DVKVTQSSRYLVKRTGEKVFLECVQDMDHENMFWYRQDPGLGLRLIYFSYDVKMKEKGDIPEGYSVSREKKERFSLILESASTNQTSMYLCASRQGVYEQYFGPGTRLTVT.

This clonotype has only a few counts. The chain combines TRBV12-3 or TRBV12-4 with TRBJ2-7; TRBD1 matches at 8 bases. This CDR3 comprises 14 residues. Trimming took 6 bases from V and 2 from J; bases not matched to a gene: 6. In DNA form, the CDR3 reads TGTGCCAGCAGCACGGGACAGGCGGCCTACGAGCAGTACTTC. Translating gives CASSTGQAAYEQYF.